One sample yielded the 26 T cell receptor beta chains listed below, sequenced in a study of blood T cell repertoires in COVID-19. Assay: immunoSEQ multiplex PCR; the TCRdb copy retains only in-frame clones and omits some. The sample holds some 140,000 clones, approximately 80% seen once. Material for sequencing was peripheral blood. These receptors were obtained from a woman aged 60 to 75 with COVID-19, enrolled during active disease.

The CDR3 sequence: CASRNYTGTGSSGANVLTF. CDR3 sequence (DNA): TGTGCCAGTAGAAATTACACCGGGACAGGGTCGTCTGGGGCCAACGTCCTGACTTTC. The chain couples TRBV19 to TRBJ2-6, with 9 bases identical to TRBD1. Germline loops: CDR1 LNHDA, CDR2 SQIVND (reference sequence). There are 19 residues in the CDR3. V was clipped by 6 bases and J by 1 base; unmatched bases: 13.

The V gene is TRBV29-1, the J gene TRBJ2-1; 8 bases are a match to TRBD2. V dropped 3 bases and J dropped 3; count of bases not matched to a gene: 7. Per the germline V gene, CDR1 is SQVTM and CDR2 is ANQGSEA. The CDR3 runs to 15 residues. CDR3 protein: CSVDLPGGGYNEQFF. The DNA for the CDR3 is TGCAGCGTTGATCTACCGGGAGGGGGCTACAATGAGCAGTTCTTC.

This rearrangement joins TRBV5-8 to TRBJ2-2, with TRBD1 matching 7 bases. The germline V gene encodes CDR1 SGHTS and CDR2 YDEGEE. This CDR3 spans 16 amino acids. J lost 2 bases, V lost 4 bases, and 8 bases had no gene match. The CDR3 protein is CASSTQGTLNTGELFF. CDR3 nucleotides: TGTGCCAGCAGCACACAGGGGACCTTAAACACCGGGGAGCTGTTTTTT.

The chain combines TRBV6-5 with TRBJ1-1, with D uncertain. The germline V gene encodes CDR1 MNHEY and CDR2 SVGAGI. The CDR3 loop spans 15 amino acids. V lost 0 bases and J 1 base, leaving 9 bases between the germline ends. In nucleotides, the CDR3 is TGTGCCAGCAGTTACTCTGTCTTCGGGAACACTGAAGCTTTCTTT. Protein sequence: CASSYSVFGNTEAFF.

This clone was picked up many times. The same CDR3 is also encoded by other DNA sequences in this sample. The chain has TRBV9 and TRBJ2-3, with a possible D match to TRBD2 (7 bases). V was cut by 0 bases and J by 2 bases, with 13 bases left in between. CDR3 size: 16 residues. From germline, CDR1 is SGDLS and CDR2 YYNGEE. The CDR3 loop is CASSVVGGAHTDTQYF. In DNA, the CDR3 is TGTGCCAGCAGCGTAGTAGGGGGGGCACACACAGATACGCAGTATTTT.

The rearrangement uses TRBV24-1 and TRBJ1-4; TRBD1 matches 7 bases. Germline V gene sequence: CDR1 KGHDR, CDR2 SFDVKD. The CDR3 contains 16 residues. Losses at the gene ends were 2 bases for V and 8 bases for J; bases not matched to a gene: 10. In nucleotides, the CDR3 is TGTGCCACCAGTGATTCGGCACAGGGGCGTCGGGAAAAACTGTTTTTT. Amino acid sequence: CATSDSAQGRREKLFF.

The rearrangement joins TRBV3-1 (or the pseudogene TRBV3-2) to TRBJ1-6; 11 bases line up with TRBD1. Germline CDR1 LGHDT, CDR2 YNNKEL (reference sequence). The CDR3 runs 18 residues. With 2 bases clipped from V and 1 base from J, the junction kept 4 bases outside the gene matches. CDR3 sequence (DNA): TGTGCCAGCAGCCAATCGGACAGGGGGCTGTCCTATAATTCACCCCTCCACTTT. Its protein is CASSQSDRGLSYNSPLHF.

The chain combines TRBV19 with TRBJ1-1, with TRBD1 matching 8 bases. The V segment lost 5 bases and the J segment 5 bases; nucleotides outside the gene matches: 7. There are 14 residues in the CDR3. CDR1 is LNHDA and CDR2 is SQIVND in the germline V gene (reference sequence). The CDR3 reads CASSWDRRKTEAFF. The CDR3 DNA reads TGTGCCAGTAGTTGGGACAGGAGGAAGACTGAAGCTTTCTTT.

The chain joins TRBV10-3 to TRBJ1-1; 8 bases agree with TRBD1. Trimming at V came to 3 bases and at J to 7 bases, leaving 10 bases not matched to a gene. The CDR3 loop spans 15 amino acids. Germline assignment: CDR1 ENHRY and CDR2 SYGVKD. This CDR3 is CAISETGQGAGEAFF. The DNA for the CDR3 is TGTGCCATCAGTGAAACGGGTCAGGGGGCAGGTGAAGCTTTCTTT.

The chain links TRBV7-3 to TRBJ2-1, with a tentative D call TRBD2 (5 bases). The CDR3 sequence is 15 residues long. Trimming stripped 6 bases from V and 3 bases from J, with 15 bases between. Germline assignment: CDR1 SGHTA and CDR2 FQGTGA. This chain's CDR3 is CASSSSSVRYNEQFF. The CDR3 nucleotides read TGTGCCAGCAGTTCTAGCTCTGTCCGCTACAATGAGCAGTTCTTC.

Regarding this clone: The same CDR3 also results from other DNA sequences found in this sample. The chain's CDR3 is CASSTRQVQETQYF. The CDR3 DNA reads as TGTGCCAGTAGTACCCGACAGGTCCAAGAGACCCAGTACTTC. V usage is TRBV19 and J usage is TRBJ2-5; D is possibly TRBD1 (6 bases). This CDR3 region has 14 residues. V dropped 4 bases and J dropped 1 base, with 10 bases sitting between them. The V gene's germline CDR1 is LNHDA and CDR2 SQIVND (reference sequence).

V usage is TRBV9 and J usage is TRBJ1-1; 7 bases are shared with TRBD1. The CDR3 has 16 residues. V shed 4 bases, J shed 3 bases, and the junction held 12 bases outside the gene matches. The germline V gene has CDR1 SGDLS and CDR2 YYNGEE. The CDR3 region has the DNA TGTGCCAGCAGCACCACGACAGGGTGGGAGGACACTGAAGCTTTCTTT. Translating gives CASSTTTGWEDTEAFF.

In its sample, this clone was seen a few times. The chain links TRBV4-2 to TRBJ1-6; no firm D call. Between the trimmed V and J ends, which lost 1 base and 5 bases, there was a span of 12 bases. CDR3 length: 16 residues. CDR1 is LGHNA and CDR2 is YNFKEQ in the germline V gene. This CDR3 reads CASSQAPGSNNSPLHF. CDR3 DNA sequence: TGTGCCAGCAGCCAAGCTCCCGGGTCTAATAATTCACCCCTCCACTTT.

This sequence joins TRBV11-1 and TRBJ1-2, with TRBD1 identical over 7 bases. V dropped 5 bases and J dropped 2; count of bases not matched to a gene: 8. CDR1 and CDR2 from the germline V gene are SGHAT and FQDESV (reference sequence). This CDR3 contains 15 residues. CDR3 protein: CASSGRRQGNYGYTF. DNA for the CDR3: TGTGCCAGCAGCGGAAGAAGACAGGGAAACTATGGCTACACCTTC.

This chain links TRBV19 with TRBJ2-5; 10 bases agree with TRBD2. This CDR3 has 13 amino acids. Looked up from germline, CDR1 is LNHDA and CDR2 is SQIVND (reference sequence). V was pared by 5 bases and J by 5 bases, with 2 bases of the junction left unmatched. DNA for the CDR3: TGTGCCAGTAGTCTGACTAGCGGGGAGACCCAGTACTTC. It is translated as CASSLTSGETQYF.

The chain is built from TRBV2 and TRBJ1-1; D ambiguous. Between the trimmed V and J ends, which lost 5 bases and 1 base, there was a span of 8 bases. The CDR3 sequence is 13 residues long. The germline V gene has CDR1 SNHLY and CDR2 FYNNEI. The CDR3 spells CASSPVRNTEAFF. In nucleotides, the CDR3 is TGTGCCAGCAGTCCTGTCCGGAACACTGAAGCTTTCTTT.

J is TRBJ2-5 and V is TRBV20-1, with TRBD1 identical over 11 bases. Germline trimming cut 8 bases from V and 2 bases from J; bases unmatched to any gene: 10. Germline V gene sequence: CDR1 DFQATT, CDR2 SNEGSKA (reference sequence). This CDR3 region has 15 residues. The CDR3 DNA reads TGCAGTCCTAATGACGGGACAGGGGGACAAGAGACCCAGTACTTC. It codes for CSPNDGTGGQETQYF.

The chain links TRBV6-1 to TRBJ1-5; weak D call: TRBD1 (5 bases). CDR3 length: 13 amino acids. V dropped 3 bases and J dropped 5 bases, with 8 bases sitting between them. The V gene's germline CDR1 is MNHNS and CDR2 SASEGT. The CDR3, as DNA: TGTGCCAGCAGTGACAGGGCTTATCAGCCCCAGCATTTT. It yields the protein CASSDRAYQPQHF.

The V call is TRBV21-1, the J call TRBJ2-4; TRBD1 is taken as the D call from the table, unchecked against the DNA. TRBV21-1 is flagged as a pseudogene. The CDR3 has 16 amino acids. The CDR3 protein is CASKTNRALAKNIQYF. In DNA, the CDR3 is TGTGCCAGCAAGACAAACAGAGCTTTAGCCAAAAACATTCAGTACTTC.

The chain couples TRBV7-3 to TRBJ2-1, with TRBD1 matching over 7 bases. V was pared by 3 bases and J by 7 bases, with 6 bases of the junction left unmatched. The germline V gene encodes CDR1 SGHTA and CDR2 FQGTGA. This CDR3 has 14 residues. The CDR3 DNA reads TGTGCCAGCAGCTTCAGACAGGGTAGAAATGAGCAGTTCTTC. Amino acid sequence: CASSFRQGRNEQFF.

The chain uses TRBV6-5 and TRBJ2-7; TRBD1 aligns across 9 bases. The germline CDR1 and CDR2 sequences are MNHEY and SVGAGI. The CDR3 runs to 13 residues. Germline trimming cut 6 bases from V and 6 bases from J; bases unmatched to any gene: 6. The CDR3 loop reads CASRGTGGGEQYF. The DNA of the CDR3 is TGTGCCAGCAGAGGAACAGGGGGCGGCGAGCAGTACTTC.

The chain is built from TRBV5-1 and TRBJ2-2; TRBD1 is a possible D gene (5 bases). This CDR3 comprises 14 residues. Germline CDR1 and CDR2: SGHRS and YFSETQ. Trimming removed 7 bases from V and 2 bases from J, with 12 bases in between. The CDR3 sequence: CASSWGANTGELFF. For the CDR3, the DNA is TGCGCCAGCTCCTGGGGCGCCAACACCGGGGAGCTGTTTTTT.

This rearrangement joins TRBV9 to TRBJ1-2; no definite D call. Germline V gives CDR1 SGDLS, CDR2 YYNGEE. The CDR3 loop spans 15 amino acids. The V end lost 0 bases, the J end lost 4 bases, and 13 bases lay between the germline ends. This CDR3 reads CASSVDPLRSYGYTF. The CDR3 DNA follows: TGTGCCAGCAGCGTAGATCCCCTCAGGTCCTATGGCTACACCTTC.

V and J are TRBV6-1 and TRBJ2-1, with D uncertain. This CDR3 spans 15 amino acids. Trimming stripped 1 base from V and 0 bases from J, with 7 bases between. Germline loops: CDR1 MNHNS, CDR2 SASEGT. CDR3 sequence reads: CASSEDRASYNEQFF. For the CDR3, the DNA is TGTGCCAGCAGTGAAGATCGAGCCTCCTACAATGAGCAGTTCTTC.

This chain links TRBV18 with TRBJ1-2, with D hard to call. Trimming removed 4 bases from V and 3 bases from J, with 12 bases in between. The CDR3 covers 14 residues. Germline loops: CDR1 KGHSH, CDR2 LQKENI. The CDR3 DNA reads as TGTGCCAGCTCACAAGCAGAACAGCACTATGGCTACACCTTC. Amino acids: CASSQAEQHYGYTF.

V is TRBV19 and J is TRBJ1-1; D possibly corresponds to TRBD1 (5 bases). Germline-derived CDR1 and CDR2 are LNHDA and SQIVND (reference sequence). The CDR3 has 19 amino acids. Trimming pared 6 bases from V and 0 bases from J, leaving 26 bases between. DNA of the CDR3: TGTGCCAGTAGCAACGACCGTCCGGGACTCTCAAGCTTGAACACTGAAGCTTTCTTT. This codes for CASSNDRPGLSSLNTEAFF. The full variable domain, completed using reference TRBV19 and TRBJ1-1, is DGGITQSPKYLFRKEGQNVTLSCEQNLNHDAMYWYRQDPGQGLRLIYYSQIVNDFQKGDIAEGYSVSREKKESFPLTVTSAQKNPTAFYLCASSNDRPGLSSLNTEAFFGQGTRLTVV.